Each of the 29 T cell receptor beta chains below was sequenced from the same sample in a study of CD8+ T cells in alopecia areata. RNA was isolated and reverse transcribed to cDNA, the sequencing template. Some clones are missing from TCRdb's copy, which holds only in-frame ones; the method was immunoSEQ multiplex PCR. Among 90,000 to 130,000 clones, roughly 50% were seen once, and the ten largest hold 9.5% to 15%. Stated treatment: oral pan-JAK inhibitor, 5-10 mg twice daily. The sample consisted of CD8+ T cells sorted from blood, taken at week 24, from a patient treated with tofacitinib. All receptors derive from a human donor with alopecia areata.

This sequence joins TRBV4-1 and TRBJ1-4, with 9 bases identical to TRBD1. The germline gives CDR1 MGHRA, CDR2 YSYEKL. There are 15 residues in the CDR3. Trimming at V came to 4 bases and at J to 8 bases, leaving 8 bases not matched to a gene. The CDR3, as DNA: TGCGCCAGCAGCCCCATGGGACAGGGCGAAGAAAAACTGTTTTTT. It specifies CASSPMGQGEEKLFF.

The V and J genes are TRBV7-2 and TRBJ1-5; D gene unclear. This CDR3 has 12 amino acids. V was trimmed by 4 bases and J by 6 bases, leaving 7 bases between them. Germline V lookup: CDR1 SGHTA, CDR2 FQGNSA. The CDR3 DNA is TGTGCCAGCAGCTCGATTGGTCAGCCCCAGCATTTT. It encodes CASSSIGQPQHF.

The CDR3 DNA is TGTGCCAGCAGCCGTACAGGGGGATTGGCTCAGCCCCAGCATTTT. Translated, it gives CASSRTGGLAQPQHF. The chain has TRBV27 and TRBJ1-5, with TRBD1 identical over 8 bases. This CDR3 spans 15 amino acids. V lost 6 bases, J lost 6 bases, and 10 bases stayed unmatched. CDR1 and CDR2 from the germline V gene are MNHEY and SMNVEV (reference sequence).

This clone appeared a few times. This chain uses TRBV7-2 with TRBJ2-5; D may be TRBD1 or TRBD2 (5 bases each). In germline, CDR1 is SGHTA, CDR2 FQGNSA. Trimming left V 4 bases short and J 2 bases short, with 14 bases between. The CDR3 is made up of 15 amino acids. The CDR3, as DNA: TGTGCCAGCAGCTCACTCCGGGACCTTCAAGAGACCCAGTACTTC. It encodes CASSSLRDLQETQYF.

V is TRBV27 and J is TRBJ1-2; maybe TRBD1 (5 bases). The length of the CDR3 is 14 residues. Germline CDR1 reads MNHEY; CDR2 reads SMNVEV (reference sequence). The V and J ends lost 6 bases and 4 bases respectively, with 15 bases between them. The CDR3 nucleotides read TGTGCCAGCAGGCGCGCAGGGACGGCCTATGGCTACACCTTC. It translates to CASRRAGTAYGYTF.

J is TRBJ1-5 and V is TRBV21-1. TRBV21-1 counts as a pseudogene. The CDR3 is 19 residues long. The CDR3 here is CASTASWVGRSLGNQPQHF. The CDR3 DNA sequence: TGTGCCAGCACCGCAAGTTGGGTTGGGCGCTCCCTCGGGAATCAGCCCCAGCATTTT.

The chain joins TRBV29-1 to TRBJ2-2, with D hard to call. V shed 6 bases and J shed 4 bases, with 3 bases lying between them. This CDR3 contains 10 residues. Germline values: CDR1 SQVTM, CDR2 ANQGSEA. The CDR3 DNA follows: TGCAGCGTGCTCACCGGGGAGCTGTTTTTT. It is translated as CSVLTGELFF.

The CDR3 DNA reads TGTGCCTGGAGCTACCCTGGGGAAGGGACTGAAGCTTTCTTT. It encodes CAWSYPGEGTEAFF. This chain joins TRBV30 and TRBJ1-1; no definite D call. Germline V gene sequence: CDR1 GTSNPN, CDR2 SVGIG (reference sequence). The CDR3 has 14 residues. V was shortened by 3 bases and J by 5 bases, with 16 bases between the two germline ends. Full variable domain (rest looked up from reference TRBV30 and TRBJ1-1): SQTIHQWPATLVQPVGSPLSLECTVEGTSNPNLYWYRQAAGRGLQLLFYSVGIGQISSEVPQNLSASRPQDRQFILSSKKLLLSDSGFYLCAWSYPGEGTEAFFGQGTRLTVV.

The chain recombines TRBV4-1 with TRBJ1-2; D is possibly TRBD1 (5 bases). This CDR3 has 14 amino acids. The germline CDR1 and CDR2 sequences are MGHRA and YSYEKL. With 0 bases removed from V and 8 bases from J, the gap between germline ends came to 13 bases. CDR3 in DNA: TGCGCCAGCAGCCAAGATGGGCAGGGAGTGGGCTACACCTTC. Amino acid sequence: CASSQDGQGVGYTF.

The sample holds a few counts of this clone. The CDR3 sequence is CASTDMTDSGNTIYF. DNA for the CDR3: TGTGCCAGCACCGACATGACGGACTCTGGAAACACCATATATTTT. The V gene is TRBV5-4, the J gene TRBJ1-3; D unresolved. The V end was cut by 6 bases, the J end by 0 bases, with 13 bases between. Germline CDR1 and CDR2: SGHNT and YYREEE (reference sequence). The CDR3 length is 15 residues.

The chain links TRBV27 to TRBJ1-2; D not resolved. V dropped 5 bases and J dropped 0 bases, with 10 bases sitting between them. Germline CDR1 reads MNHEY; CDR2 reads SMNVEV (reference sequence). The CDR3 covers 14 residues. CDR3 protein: CASSPTDANYGYTF. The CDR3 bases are TGTGCCAGCAGTCCGACGGATGCTAACTATGGCTACACCTTC.

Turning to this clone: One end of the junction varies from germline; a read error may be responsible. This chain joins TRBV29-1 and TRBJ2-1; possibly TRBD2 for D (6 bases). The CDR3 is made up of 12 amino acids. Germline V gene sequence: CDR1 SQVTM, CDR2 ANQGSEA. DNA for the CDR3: TGCAGCGTTGGAAGGGGAGGCAATGGGCAGTTCTTC. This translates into CSVGRGGNGQFF.

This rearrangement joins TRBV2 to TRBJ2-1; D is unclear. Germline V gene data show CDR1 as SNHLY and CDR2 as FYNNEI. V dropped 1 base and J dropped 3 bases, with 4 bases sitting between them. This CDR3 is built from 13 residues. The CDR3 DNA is TGTGCCAGCAGTGAAGGTTTCTACAATGAGCAGTTCTTC. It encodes CASSEGFYNEQFF.

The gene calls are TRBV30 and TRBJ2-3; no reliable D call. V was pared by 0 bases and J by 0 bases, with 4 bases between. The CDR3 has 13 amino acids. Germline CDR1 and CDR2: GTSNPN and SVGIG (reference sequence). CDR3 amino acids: CAWSVYSTDTQYF. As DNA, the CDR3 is TGTGCCTGGAGTGTTTACAGCACAGATACGCAGTATTTT.

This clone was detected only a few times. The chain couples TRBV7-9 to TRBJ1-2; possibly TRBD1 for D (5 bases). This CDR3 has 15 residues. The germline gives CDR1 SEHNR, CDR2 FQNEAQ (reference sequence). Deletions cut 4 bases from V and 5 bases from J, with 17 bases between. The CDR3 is CASSSPGTTSYGYTF. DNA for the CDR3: TGTGCCAGCAGCTCCCCCGGGACGACTAGTTATGGCTACACCTTC.

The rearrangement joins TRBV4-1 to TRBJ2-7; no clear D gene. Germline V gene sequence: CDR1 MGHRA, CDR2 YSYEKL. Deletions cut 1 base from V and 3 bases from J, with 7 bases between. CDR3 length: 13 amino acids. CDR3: CASSQVQDYEQYF. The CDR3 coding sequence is TGCGCCAGCAGCCAAGTGCAGGACTACGAGCAGTACTTC.

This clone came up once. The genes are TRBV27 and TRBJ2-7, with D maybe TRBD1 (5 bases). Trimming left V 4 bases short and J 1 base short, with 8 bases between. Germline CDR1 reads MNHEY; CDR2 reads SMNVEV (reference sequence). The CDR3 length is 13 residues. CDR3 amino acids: CASSWGRSYEQYF. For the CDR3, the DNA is TGTGCCAGCAGTTGGGGCAGATCCTACGAGCAGTACTTC.

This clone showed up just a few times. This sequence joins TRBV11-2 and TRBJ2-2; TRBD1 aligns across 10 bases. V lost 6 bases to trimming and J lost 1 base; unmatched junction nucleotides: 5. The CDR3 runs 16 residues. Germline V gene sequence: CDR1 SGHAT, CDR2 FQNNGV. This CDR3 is CASRLTGGKNTGELFF. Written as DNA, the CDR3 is TGTGCCAGCAGACTGACAGGGGGCAAGAACACCGGGGAGCTGTTTTTT. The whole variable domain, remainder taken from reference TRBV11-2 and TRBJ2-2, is EAGVAQSPRYKIIEKRQSVAFWCNPISGHATLYWYQQILGQGPKLLIQFQNNGVVDDSQLPKDRFSAERLKGVDSTLKIQPAKLEDSAVYLCASRLTGGKNTGELFFGEGSRLTVL.

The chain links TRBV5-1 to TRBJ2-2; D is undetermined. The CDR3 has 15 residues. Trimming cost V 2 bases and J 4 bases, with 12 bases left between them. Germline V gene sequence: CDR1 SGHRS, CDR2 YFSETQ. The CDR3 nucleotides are TGCGCCAGCAGCTTCACGGAACCACGCACCGGGGAGCTGTTTTTT. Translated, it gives CASSFTEPRTGELFF.

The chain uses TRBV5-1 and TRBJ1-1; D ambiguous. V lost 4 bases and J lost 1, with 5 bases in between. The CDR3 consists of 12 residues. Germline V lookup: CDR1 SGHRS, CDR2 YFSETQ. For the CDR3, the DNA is TGCGCCAGCAGCGAGTCGAACACTGAAGCTTTCTTT. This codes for CASSESNTEAFF.

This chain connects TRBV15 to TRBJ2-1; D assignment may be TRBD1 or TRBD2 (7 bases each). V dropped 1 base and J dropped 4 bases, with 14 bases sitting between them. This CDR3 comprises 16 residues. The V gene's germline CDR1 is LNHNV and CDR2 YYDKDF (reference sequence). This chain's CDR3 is CATSRVGEGQYNEQFF. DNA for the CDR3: TGTGCCACCAGCAGAGTTGGGGAGGGACAGTACAATGAGCAGTTCTTC.

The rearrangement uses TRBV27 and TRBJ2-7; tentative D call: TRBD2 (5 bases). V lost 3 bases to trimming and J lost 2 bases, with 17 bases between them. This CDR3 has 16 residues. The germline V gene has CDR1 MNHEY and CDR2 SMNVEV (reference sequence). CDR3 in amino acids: CASSFEGADPPYEQYF. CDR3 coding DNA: TGTGCCAGCAGTTTTGAGGGCGCAGATCCACCCTACGAGCAGTACTTC.

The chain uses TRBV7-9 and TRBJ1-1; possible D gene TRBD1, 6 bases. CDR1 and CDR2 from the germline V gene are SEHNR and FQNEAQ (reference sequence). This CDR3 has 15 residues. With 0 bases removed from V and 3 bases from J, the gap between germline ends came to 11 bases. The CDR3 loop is CASSLAAGAYTEAFF. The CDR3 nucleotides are TGTGCCAGCAGCTTAGCGGCAGGGGCGTACACTGAAGCTTTCTTT.

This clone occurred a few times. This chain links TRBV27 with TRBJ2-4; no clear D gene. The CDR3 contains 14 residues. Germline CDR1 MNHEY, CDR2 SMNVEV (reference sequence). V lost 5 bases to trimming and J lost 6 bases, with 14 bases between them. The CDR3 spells CASSPPTDLNIQYF. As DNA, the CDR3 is TGTGCCAGCAGTCCTCCGACGGACCTAAACATTCAGTACTTC.

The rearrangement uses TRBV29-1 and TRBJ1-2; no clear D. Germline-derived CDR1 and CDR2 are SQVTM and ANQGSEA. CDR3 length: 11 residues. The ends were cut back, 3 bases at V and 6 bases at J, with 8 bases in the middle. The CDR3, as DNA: TGCAGCGTTGACAGTATCAATGGCTACACCTTC. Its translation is CSVDSINGYTF.

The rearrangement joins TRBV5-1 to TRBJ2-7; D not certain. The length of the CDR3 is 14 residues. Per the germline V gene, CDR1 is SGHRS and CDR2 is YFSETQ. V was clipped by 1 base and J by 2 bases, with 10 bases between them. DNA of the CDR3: TGCGCCAGCAGCTTGACCGTGGGTACCTACGAGCAGTACTTC. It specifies CASSLTVGTYEQYF. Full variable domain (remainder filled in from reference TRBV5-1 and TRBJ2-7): KAGVTQTPRYLIKTRGQQVTLSCSPISGHRSVSWYQQTPGQGLQFLFEYFSETQRNKGNFPGRFSGRQFSNSRSEMNVSTLELGDSALYLCASSLTVGTYEQYFGPGTRLTVT.

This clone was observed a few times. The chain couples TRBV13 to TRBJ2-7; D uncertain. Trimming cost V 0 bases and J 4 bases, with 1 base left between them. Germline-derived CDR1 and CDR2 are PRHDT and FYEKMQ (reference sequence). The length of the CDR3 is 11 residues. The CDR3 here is CASSLGYEQYF. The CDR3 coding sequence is TGTGCCAGCAGCTTAGGTTACGAGCAGTACTTC.

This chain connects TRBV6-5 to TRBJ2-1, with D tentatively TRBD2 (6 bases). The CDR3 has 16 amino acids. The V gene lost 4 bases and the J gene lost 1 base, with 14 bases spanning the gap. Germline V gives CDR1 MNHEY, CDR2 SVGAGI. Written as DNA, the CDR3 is TGTGCCAGCAGTTGGGGGTGGGAGGATTCCTACAATGAGCAGTTCTTC. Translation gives CASSWGWEDSYNEQFF.

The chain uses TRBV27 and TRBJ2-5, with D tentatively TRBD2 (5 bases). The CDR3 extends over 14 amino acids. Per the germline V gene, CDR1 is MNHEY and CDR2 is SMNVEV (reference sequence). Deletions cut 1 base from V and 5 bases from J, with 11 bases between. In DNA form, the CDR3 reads TGTGCCAGCAGTTTATATGGGGAGTTCGAGACCCAGTACTTC. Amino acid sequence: CASSLYGEFETQYF.